Below are 25 T cell receptor beta chains sequenced from a single sample in a study of blood T cell repertoires in COVID-19. Repertoires were generated with immunoSEQ multiplex PCR, while TCRdb's copy carries only in-frame clones and drops some. This sample has approximately 80,000 clones, with over 75% found just once. The sequenced sample was peripheral blood. Receptor source: a woman older than 75 with COVID-19, enrolled during active disease.

The chain carries TRBV14 and TRBJ1-2, with 8 bases lining up with TRBD1. The CDR3 spans 17 residues. Germline loops: CDR1 SGHDN, CDR2 FVKESK. The junction had 9 bases not matched to a gene; V was cut back by 0 bases and J by 3 bases. The chain's CDR3 is CASSQDLIRTGHYGYTF. Written as DNA, the CDR3 is TGTGCCAGCAGCCAAGATCTCATTCGGACAGGGCACTATGGCTACACCTTC.

The V gene is TRBV5-1, the J gene TRBJ2-7; possibly TRBD1 for D (6 bases). Germline V gene sequence: CDR1 SGHRS, CDR2 YFSETQ. The CDR3 totals 14 residues. Trimming pared 5 bases from V and 2 bases from J, leaving 14 bases between. The CDR3 nucleotides are TGCGCCAGCAGTTTACAGGGTACGGCCTACGAGCAGTACTTC. It translates to CASSLQGTAYEQYF.

This rearrangement joins TRBV6-5 to TRBJ2-3; tentative D call: TRBD2 (5 bases). Germline V gene data show CDR1 as MNHEY and CDR2 as SVGAGI. This CDR3 contains 11 residues. Trimming took 10 bases from V and 5 from J, leaving 10 bases between them. The CDR3 DNA is TGTGCCACCCTCCGGGGAGATACGCAGTATTTT. Translated: CATLRGDTQYF.

The V call is TRBV30, the J call TRBJ1-5; perhaps TRBD1 as D (5 bases). Trimming pared 4 bases from V and 6 bases from J, leaving 16 bases between. CDR1 GTSNPN and CDR2 SVGIG come from the germline V gene (reference sequence). The length of the CDR3 is 14 residues. The CDR3 coding sequence is TGTGCCTGGAACGGGGGGGAGGTGGGTCAGCCCCAGCATTTT. As protein: CAWNGGEVGQPQHF.

This clone was seen a single time. The CDR3 DNA reads TGTGCCAGCAGCCAGCCGGGACAGGGGGACGAGCAGTACTTC. Translated: CASSQPGQGDEQYF. This chain links TRBV4-2 with TRBJ2-7; TRBD1 aligns across 11 bases. After removal of 3 bases from V and 5 bases from J, the junction contained 3 bases not matched to a gene. The CDR3 extends over 14 amino acids. Germline V CDR1 and CDR2: LGHNA, YNFKEQ.

This clone was counted only a few times. The rearrangement links TRBV5-1 to TRBJ2-2, with D possibly TRBD1 on 6 matching bases. The V gene lost 4 bases and the J gene lost 4 bases, with 11 bases spanning the gap. CDR3 length: 14 amino acids. Looked up from germline, CDR1 is SGHRS and CDR2 is YFSETQ. CDR3 residues: CASSVQGTTGELFF. The CDR3, as DNA: TGCGCCAGCAGCGTTCAGGGGACCACCGGGGAGCTGTTTTTT.

The rearrangement links TRBV6-1 to TRBJ1-2, with a weak D call TRBD1 (6 bases). The V and J ends lost 2 bases and 1 base respectively, with 14 bases between them. This CDR3 is 16 amino acids long. CDR1 is MNHNS and CDR2 is SASEGT in the germline V gene. This chain's CDR3 is CASSEWGAGVNYGYTF. CDR3 nucleotides: TGTGCCAGCAGTGAATGGGGGGCGGGGGTTAACTATGGCTACACCTTC.

This rearrangement joins TRBV1 to TRBJ1-1. TRBV1 is deemed a pseudogene. This CDR3 spans 13 amino acids. CDR3 coding DNA: TGCACCAGCAGCCATACGGGGAACACTGAAGCTTTCTTT. Translating it yields CTSSHTGNTEAFF.

The rearrangement uses TRBV6-6 and TRBJ2-3; D is perhaps TRBD2 (5 bases). This CDR3 contains 13 residues. Per the germline V gene, CDR1 is MNHNY and CDR2 is SVGAGI (reference sequence). Trimming removed 2 bases at V and 5 bases at J, with 8 bases between. CDR3 loop: CASSYVGEDTQYF. The CDR3 DNA is TGTGCCAGCAGTTACGTGGGAGAAGATACGCAGTATTTT.

V and J are TRBV7-9 and TRBJ2-5; D is unclear. The CDR3 consists of 11 residues. The ends were cut back, 8 bases at V and 4 bases at J, with 8 bases in the middle. Germline CDR1 reads SEHNR; CDR2 reads FQNEAQ (reference sequence). The CDR3 loop reads CASFSRETQYF. The DNA of the CDR3 is TGTGCCAGCTTCTCGAGAGAGACCCAGTACTTC.

The rearrangement links TRBV2 to TRBJ2-3; weak D call: TRBD2 (5 bases). Deletions cut 8 bases from V and 2 bases from J, with 11 bases between. This CDR3 is built from 13 residues. From germline, CDR1 is SNHLY and CDR2 FYNNEI. The CDR3: CASVGRVTDTQYF. DNA for the CDR3: TGTGCCAGCGTCGGGCGGGTCACAGATACGCAGTATTTT. Looking up the rest from reference TRBV2 and TRBJ2-3 gives the full variable domain: EPEVTQTPSHQVTQMGQEVILRCVPISNHLYFYWYRQILGQKVEFLVSFYNNEISEKSEIFDDQFSVERPDGSNFTLKIRSTKLEDSAMYFCASVGRVTDTQYFGPGTRLTVL.

The rearrangement joins TRBV29-1 to TRBJ2-7, with D perhaps TRBD1 (5 bases). This CDR3 comprises 12 residues. V lost 3 bases and J lost 2, with 8 bases in between. The germline V gene encodes CDR1 SQVTM and CDR2 ANQGSEA. The CDR3 DNA reads as TGCAGCGTTGATGACAGTGCCTACGAGCAGTACTTC. Amino acids: CSVDDSAYEQYF.

V and J are TRBV19 and TRBJ2-7; TRBD2 might be the D (6 bases). CDR3 length: 16 residues. Germline V gene lookup returns CDR1 LNHDA and CDR2 SQIVND (reference sequence). With 3 bases removed from V and 2 bases from J, the gap between germline ends came to 17 bases. This CDR3 is CASSMEGRGPTYEQYF. Written as DNA, the CDR3 is TGTGCCAGTAGTATGGAGGGTCGGGGCCCCACCTACGAGCAGTACTTC.

The V and J genes are TRBV14 and TRBJ1-2; D may be TRBD1 (5 bases). Germline loops: CDR1 SGHDN, CDR2 FVKESK. Trimming removed 3 bases at V and 4 bases at J, with 21 bases between. This CDR3 is built from 17 residues. The CDR3 sequence: CASSQLEGRPSPYGYTF. In DNA, the CDR3 is TGTGCCAGCAGCCAGCTAGAGGGGAGGCCTTCCCCCTATGGCTACACCTTC.

Only a few counts were recorded for this clone. The gene calls are TRBV28 and TRBJ1-5; TRBD1 aligns across 7 bases. CDR3 length equals 14 residues. The V segment lost 3 bases and the J segment 6 bases; nucleotides outside the gene matches: 5. In germline, CDR1 is MDHEN, CDR2 SYDVKM. DNA of the CDR3: TGTGCCAGCAGTTTCGGACAGGTCGGTCAGCCCCAGCATTTT. Translating gives CASSFGQVGQPQHF.

This chain connects TRBV5-1 to TRBJ1-2, with 8 bases aligning to TRBD1. There are 14 residues in the CDR3. V lost 4 bases to trimming and J lost 10 bases; unmatched junction nucleotides: 12. Germline V gives CDR1 SGHRS, CDR2 YFSETQ. The CDR3, as DNA: TGCGCCAGCAGCGGGACCCCGCAGGGGGCTGTCTACACCTTC. Translation: CASSGTPQGAVYTF.

J is TRBJ2-5 and V is TRBV11-3; TRBD1 is a possible D gene (5 bases). Germline V gene lookup returns CDR1 SGHNT and CDR2 YENEEA. The CDR3 has 9 amino acids. The ends were cut back, 8 bases at V and 13 bases at J, with 11 bases in the middle. The CDR3 region has the DNA TGTGCCAGCTGGGGCCCCTCGTACTTC. This translates into CASWGPSYF.

The CDR3 reads CASSQDDPSGLETQYF. Written as DNA, the CDR3 is TGTGCCAGCAGCCAAGACGATCCTAGCGGGCTGGAGACCCAGTACTTC. The chain recombines TRBV3-1 (or the pseudogene TRBV3-2) with TRBJ2-5; 8 bases agree with TRBD2. This CDR3 spans 16 amino acids. V was clipped by 0 bases and J by 5 bases; unmatched bases: 8. From germline, CDR1 is LGHDT and CDR2 YNNKEL (reference sequence).

The genes are TRBV7-8 and TRBJ1-4, with D possibly TRBD1 on 5 matching bases. Per the germline V gene, CDR1 is SGHVS and CDR2 is FQNEAQ. V shed 5 bases and J shed 1 base, with 8 bases lying between them. CDR3 size: 14 residues. The CDR3, as DNA: TGTGCCAGCAGCCCCGGGGGAACTAATGAAAAACTGTTTTTT. This codes for CASSPGGTNEKLFF.

The V and J genes are TRBV19 and TRBJ1-1; perhaps TRBD1 as D (6 bases). CDR3 length equals 12 residues. With 3 bases removed from V and 11 bases from J, the gap between germline ends came to 13 bases. Germline values: CDR1 LNHDA, CDR2 SQIVND (reference sequence). CDR3 sequence: CASSIGGARAFF. The CDR3 bases are TGTGCCAGTAGTATTGGGGGGGCTAGGGCTTTCTTT.

This clone was seen only once. This chain links TRBV19 with TRBJ1-4, with D possibly matching TRBD1 (6 bases). This CDR3 is 15 amino acids long. Deletions cut 4 bases from V and 4 bases from J, with 13 bases between. In germline, CDR1 is LNHDA, CDR2 SQIVND (reference sequence). The DNA for the CDR3 is TGTGCCAGTAGTACCGGGACACGAAATAATGAAAAACTGTTTTTT. It yields the protein CASSTGTRNNEKLFF.

A word on this clone: The junction differs from germline at one of its ends, possibly a read error. This chain links TRBV18 with TRBJ2-3, with a weak D call TRBD1 (6 bases). Germline lookup yields CDR1 KGHSH and CDR2 LQKENI. This CDR3 has 15 residues. The CDR3 coding sequence is TGTGCCAGCTCACCAGGGGGAAGGTGGACAGTTACGCAGTATTTT. Amino acids: CASSPGGRWTVTQYF.

The V and J genes are TRBV19 and TRBJ2-1, with TRBD2 matching 14 bases. Unmatched junction bases numbered 16, after V lost 6 bases and J lost 0 bases. The CDR3 totals 21 residues. Looked up from germline, CDR1 is LNHDA and CDR2 is SQIVND (reference sequence). The CDR3 nucleotides read TGTGCCAGTAGCTCAAAAAGGACTAGCGGGGGGAACCGACCCTCCTACAATGAGCAGTTCTTC. It yields the protein CASSSKRTSGGNRPSYNEQFF.

The chain carries TRBV9 and TRBJ2-5; 10 nucleotides align to TRBD2. Trimming at V came to 5 bases and at J to 4 bases, leaving 8 bases not matched to a gene. Germline CDR1 reads SGDLS; CDR2 reads YYNGEE. The CDR3 is made up of 15 amino acids. Here the CDR3 DNA reads TGTGCCAGCAGTGGACAAGCGGGGGGGCGAGAGACCCAGTACTTC. Translation gives CASSGQAGGRETQYF.

V usage is TRBV5-6 and J usage is TRBJ2-3; maybe TRBD2 (6 bases). The V and J ends lost 5 bases and 6 bases respectively, with 13 bases between them. This CDR3 region has 13 residues. Per the germline V gene, CDR1 is SGHDT and CDR2 is YYEEEE. The CDR3 is CASSLRDPDTQYF. CDR3 bases: TGTGCCAGCAGTCTGCGGGATCCGGATACGCAGTATTTT.